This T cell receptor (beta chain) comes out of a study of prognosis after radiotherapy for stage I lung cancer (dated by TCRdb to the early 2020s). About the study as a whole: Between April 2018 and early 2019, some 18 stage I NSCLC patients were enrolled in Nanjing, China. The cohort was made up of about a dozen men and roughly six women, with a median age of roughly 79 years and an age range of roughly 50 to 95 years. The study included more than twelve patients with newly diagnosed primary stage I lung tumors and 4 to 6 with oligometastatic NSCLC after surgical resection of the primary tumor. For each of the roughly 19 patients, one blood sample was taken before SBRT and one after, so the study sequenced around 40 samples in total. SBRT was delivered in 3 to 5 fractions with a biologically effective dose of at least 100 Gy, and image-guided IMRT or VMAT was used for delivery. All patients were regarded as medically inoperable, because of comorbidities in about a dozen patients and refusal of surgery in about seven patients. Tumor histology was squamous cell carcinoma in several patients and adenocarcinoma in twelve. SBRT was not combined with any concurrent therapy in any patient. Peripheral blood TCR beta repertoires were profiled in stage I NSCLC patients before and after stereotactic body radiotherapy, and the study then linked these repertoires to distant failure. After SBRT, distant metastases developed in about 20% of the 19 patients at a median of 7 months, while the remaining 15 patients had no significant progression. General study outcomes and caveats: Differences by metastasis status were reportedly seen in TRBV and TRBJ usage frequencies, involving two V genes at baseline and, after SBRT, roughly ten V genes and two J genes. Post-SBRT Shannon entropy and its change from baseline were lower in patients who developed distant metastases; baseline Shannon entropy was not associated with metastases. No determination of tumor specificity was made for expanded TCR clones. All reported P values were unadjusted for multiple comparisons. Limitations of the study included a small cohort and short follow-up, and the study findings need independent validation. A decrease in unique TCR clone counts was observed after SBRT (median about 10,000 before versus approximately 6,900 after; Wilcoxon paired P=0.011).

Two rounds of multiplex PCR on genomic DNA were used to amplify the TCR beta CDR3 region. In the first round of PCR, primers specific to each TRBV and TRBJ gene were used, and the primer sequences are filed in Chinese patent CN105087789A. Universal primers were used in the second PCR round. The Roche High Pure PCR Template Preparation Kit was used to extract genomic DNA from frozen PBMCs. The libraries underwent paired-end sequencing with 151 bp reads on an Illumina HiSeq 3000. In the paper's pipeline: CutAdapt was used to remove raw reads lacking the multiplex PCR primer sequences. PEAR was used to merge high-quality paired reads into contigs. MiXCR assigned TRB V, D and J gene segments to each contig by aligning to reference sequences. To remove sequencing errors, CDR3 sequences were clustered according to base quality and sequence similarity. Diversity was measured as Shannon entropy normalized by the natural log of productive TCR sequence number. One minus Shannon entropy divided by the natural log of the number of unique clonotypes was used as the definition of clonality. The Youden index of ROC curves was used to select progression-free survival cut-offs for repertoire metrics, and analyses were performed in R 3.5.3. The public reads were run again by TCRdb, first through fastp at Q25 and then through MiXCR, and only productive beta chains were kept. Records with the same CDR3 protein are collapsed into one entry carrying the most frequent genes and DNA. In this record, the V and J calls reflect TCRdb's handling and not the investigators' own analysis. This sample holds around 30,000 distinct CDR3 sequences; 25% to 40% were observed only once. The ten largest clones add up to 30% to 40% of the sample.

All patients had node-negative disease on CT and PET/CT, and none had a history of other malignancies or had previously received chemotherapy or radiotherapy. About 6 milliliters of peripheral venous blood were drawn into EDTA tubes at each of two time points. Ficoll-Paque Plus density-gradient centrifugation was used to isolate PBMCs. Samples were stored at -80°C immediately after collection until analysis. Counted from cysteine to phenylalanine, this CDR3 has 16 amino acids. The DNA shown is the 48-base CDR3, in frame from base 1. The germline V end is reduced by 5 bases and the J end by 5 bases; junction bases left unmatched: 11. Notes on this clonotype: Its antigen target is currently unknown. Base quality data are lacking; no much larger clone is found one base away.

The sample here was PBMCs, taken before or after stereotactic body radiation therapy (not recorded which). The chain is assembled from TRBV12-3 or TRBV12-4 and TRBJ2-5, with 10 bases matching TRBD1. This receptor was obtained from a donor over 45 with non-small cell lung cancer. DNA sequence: TGTGCCAGCAGTGAAGAAACGGGACAGGGGTTTGAGACCCAGTACTTC. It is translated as CASSEETGQGFETQYF.